The clone carrying this TCR beta chain appeared a few times. What it binds is not known. This specimen belongs to a study of cytomegalovirus exposure and HLA in healthy donors. Overall study results and limits: It was reported in a later analysis that an Asian-associated ancestry cluster showed fewer N-insertions than the approximately 670-donor mean. The authors assumed roughly uniform sequencing depth across donors for presence/absence analyses. In a later analysis, TCR beta V- and J-gene trimming showed a link to a missense DCLRE1C variant. In a later analysis, compared with equally common non-associated chains, HLA-associated beta chains were more expanded.

This PCR relied on a set of 60 Vbeta primers and 13 Jbeta primers. Here immunoSEQ multiplex PCR was the method, and the copy in TCRdb shows in-frame clones only, minus some. This sample carries about 110,000 clones, around 61% of them seen once, and the ten largest clones take 2.2%. The sample taken for sequencing was PBMCs. The source is a woman aged 30 to 39 in good health and CMV-seronegative.

CDR3 sequence: CASILREFSQAPQHF. CDR3 coding DNA: TGTGCCAGTATACTCAGGGAATTCTCCCAGGCTCCCCAGCATTTT. The gene calls are TRBV19 and TRBJ1-5, with D possibly TRBD1 on 5 matching bases. The CDR3 covers 15 residues. Germline V gene data show CDR1 as LNHDA and CDR2 as SQIVND (reference sequence). Trimming left V 7 bases short and J 10 bases short, with 23 bases between.